The next 23 T cell receptor beta chains were all read from a single sample in a study of CD8+ T cells in alopecia areata. Following extraction, RNA underwent reverse transcription to cDNA, which served as the sequencing template. Produced via immunoSEQ multiplex PCR; TCRdb's table is partial and in-frame only. The data contain about 210,000 clones, just over 65% of them singletons. The treatment here: oral pan-JAK inhibitor, 5-10 mg twice daily. Sequencing used CD4+ T cells sorted from blood, obtained at week 44, from a patient treated with tofacitinib. These receptors were collected from a human donor with alopecia areata.

The sample holds a few counts of this clone. The gene calls are TRBV5-1 and TRBJ2-1; D is unclear. This CDR3 is 12 amino acids long. Germline loops: CDR1 SGHRS, CDR2 YFSETQ. With 0 bases removed from V and 8 bases from J, the gap between germline ends came to 6 bases. Written as DNA, the CDR3 is TGCGCCAGCAGCTTGGATGTCTATGAGCAGTTCTTC. Encoded protein: CASSLDVYEQFF.

There are a few counts of this clone. This chain links TRBV29-1 with TRBJ2-2; TRBD2 might be the D (6 bases). Trimming removed 1 base at V and 7 bases at J, with 7 bases between. CDR3 length: 12 amino acids. The germline CDR1 and CDR2 sequences are SQVTM and ANQGSEA. This chain's CDR3 is CSVEGGGGELFF. The CDR3 DNA is TGCAGCGTTGAAGGGGGAGGCGGGGAGCTGTTTTTT.

The V gene is TRBV13, the J gene TRBJ2-1, with 9 bases that match TRBD1. V trimming: 5 bases; J trimming: 4 bases; junction bases outside the gene matches: 3. This CDR3 spans 14 amino acids. Germline V CDR1 and CDR2: PRHDT, FYEKMQ (reference sequence). CDR3 sequence (DNA): TGTGCCAGCAGCCTCGGGACAGGGTACAATGAGCAGTTCTTC. Its translation is CASSLGTGYNEQFF.

V usage is TRBV19 and J usage is TRBJ2-5, with 9 bases fitting TRBD2. This CDR3 is built from 15 residues. Germline loops: CDR1 LNHDA, CDR2 SQIVND (reference sequence). Trimming removed 4 bases from V and 3 bases from J; junction bases left unmatched: 6. The CDR3 is CASSTQLAGEETQYF. The CDR3 DNA reads TGTGCCAGTAGTACCCAATTAGCGGGGGAAGAGACCCAGTACTTC.

This chain uses TRBV7-6 with TRBJ2-7; 8 bases match TRBD2. This CDR3 is built from 15 residues. V lost 6 bases to trimming and J lost 2 bases; unmatched junction nucleotides: 9. CDR1 SGHVS and CDR2 FNYEAQ come from the germline V gene. CDR3 sequence (DNA): TGTGCCAGCAGTCTCGCGGGGGGAGTCACCTACGAGCAGTACTTC. Its protein is CASSLAGGVTYEQYF.

The chain uses TRBV4-3 and TRBJ2-2; D is unresolved. The CDR3 loop spans 15 amino acids. The germline gives CDR1 LGHNA, CDR2 YSLEER. V was cut by 2 bases and J by 6 bases, with 13 bases left in between. The CDR3 DNA follows: TGCGCCAGCAGCCAAAGTCTGGGCTGGTCCGGGGAGCTGTTTTTT. As protein: CASSQSLGWSGELFF.

The genes are TRBV6-5 and TRBJ1-1; D is unclear. The CDR3 has 13 residues. The V gene lost 7 bases and the J gene lost 4 bases, with 13 bases spanning the gap. Germline CDR1 reads MNHEY; CDR2 reads SVGAGI. The CDR3 DNA reads TGTGCCAGCACGGTAGGGTTAGGCACTGAAGCTTTCTTT. Translation gives CASTVGLGTEAFF.

The chain recombines TRBV18 with TRBJ2-7; 9 bases match TRBD2. There are 15 residues in the CDR3. The germline CDR1 and CDR2 sequences are KGHSH and LQKENI. V was pared by 6 bases and J by 2 bases, with 8 bases of the junction left unmatched. This CDR3 is CASSPSTSGTYEQYF. As DNA, the CDR3 is TGTGCCAGCTCTCCTTCGACTAGCGGTACCTACGAGCAGTACTTC.

Concerning this clone: Other DNA sequences of this sample code for an identical CDR3. This sequence joins TRBV29-1 and TRBJ2-7; a weak D match, TRBD2 (6 bases). The CDR3 totals 13 residues. The V end was cut by 1 base, the J end by 4 bases, with 11 bases between. Germline CDR1 reads SQVTM; CDR2 reads ANQGSEA. Here the CDR3 reads CSVEGGGRYEQYF. The CDR3 nucleotides are TGCAGCGTTGAAGGGGGAGGCAGATACGAGCAGTACTTC.

The V and J genes are TRBV30 and TRBJ2-5; 7 positions match TRBD1. The CDR3 sequence is 13 residues long. Germline loops: CDR1 GTSNPN, CDR2 SVGIG (reference sequence). The junction had 9 bases not matched to a gene; V was cut back by 4 bases and J by 7 bases. The CDR3 protein is CAWTGQPGSTQYF. CDR3 nucleotide sequence: TGTGCCTGGACGGGACAGCCAGGGTCGACCCAGTACTTC.

The chain has TRBV14 and TRBJ2-7, with D hard to call. The V end lost 0 bases, the J end lost 0 bases, and 12 bases lay between the germline ends. The germline V gene encodes CDR1 SGHDN and CDR2 FVKESK. This CDR3 is 16 amino acids long. CDR3 region: CASSQDGWQSSYEQYF. The CDR3 DNA sequence: TGTGCCAGCAGCCAAGATGGGTGGCAAAGCTCCTACGAGCAGTACTTC.

A single count supports this clone. The chain combines TRBV6-5 with TRBJ2-7; D may be TRBD1 (5 bases). The V end was cut by 7 bases, the J end by 6 bases, with 13 bases between. Germline loops: CDR1 MNHEY, CDR2 SVGAGI. There are 12 residues in the CDR3. For the CDR3, the DNA is TGTGCCAGCACTTCGCAGGGCGGCGAGCAGTACTTC. It translates to CASTSQGGEQYF.

Concerning this clone: The same CDR3 is also encoded by other DNA sequences in this sample. The chain joins TRBV30 to TRBJ1-5; D may be TRBD1 (5 bases). This CDR3 contains 13 residues. Trimming removed 3 bases from V and 2 bases from J, with 8 bases in between. CDR1 and CDR2 from the germline V gene are GTSNPN and SVGIG (reference sequence). This chain's CDR3 is CAWSVGGNQPQHF. For the CDR3, the DNA is TGTGCCTGGAGCGTGGGGGGCAATCAGCCCCAGCATTTT. The full variable domain, its missing parts supplied by reference TRBV30 and TRBJ1-5, is SQTIHQWPATLVQPVGSPLSLECTVEGTSNPNLYWYRQAAGRGLQLLFYSVGIGQISSEVPQNLSASRPQDRQFILSSKKLLLSDSGFYLCAWSVGGNQPQHFGDGTRLSIL.

The table lists this clone with many counts. This chain connects TRBV19 to TRBJ2-4; TRBD2 might be the D (5 bases). The V end lost 8 bases, the J end lost 0 bases, and 14 bases lay between the germline ends. The germline V gene encodes CDR1 LNHDA and CDR2 SQIVND (reference sequence). The CDR3 covers 15 residues. CDR3 nucleotide sequence: TGTGCCAGTCGTAGGCCAGGACTAGCCAAAAACATTCAGTACTTC. It codes for CASRRPGLAKNIQYF.

This clone turned up a few times. The chain links TRBV5-1 to TRBJ2-7; 12 bases align to TRBD1. There are 15 residues in the CDR3. The germline V gene encodes CDR1 SGHRS and CDR2 YFSETQ. Losses at the gene ends were 4 bases for V and 6 bases for J; bases not matched to a gene: 8. CDR3 in amino acids: CASSGTGTGGSEQYF. The CDR3 DNA sequence: TGCGCCAGCAGCGGAACCGGGACAGGGGGCTCCGAGCAGTACTTC. Based on the CDR3 plus reference TRBV5-1 and TRBJ2-7, the full variable domain is KAGVTQTPRYLIKTRGQQVTLSCSPISGHRSVSWYQQTPGQGLQFLFEYFSETQRNKGNFPGRFSGRQFSNSRSEMNVSTLELGDSALYLCASSGTGTGGSEQYFGPGTRLTVT.

This clone was counted a few times. The chain uses TRBV6-5 and TRBJ2-7; a weak D match, TRBD1 (6 bases). V shed 2 bases and J shed 3 bases, with 8 bases lying between them. The germline gives CDR1 MNHEY, CDR2 SVGAGI. This CDR3 spans 13 amino acids. For the CDR3, the DNA is TGTGCCAGCAGTTACGCCAGGGGCTACGAGCAGTACTTC. The encoded protein is CASSYARGYEQYF.

The count of this clone is one. Additional DNA sequences in this sample encode the identical CDR3. V and J are TRBV29-1 and TRBJ2-7; TRBD1 is a possible D gene (6 bases). The V gene lost 6 bases and the J gene lost 0 bases, with 9 bases spanning the gap. The CDR3 sequence is 12 residues long. Per the germline V gene, CDR1 is SQVTM and CDR2 is ANQGSEA. The CDR3 DNA is TGCAGCGTCGGACAGTCCTCCTACGAGCAGTACTTC. It specifies CSVGQSSYEQYF.

This clone was found a few times. The chain recombines TRBV2 with TRBJ1-6; D remains ambiguous. This CDR3 comprises 13 residues. Germline V gene data show CDR1 as SNHLY and CDR2 as FYNNEI. The V end lost 8 bases, the J end lost 7 bases, and 12 bases lay between the germline ends. CDR3 residues: CASRRRLNSPLHF. The CDR3 bases are TGTGCCAGCCGTCGCAGGTTAAATTCACCCCTCCACTTT.

This chain joins TRBV4-1 and TRBJ1-1; D is ambiguous. The CDR3 contains 15 residues. V was trimmed by 0 bases and J by 0 bases, leaving 8 bases between them. Germline V CDR1 and CDR2: MGHRA, YSYEKL. CDR3 bases: TGCGCCAGCAGCCAAGAAGCGCACCTGAACACTGAAGCTTTCTTT. The encoded protein is CASSQEAHLNTEAFF.

The V and J genes are TRBV2 and TRBJ1-4; D is unclear. This CDR3 contains 14 residues. Germline V CDR1 and CDR2: SNHLY, FYNNEI. Trimming took off 8 bases at V and 5 bases at J, with 15 bases between the two ends. The CDR3 loop is CASGPGPQNEKLFF. The CDR3 nucleotides are TGTGCCAGCGGCCCGGGCCCTCAAAATGAAAAACTGTTTTTT.

In DNA form, the CDR3 reads TGTGCCAGCAGCCCCTTCGATGCCTGGAACACTGAAGCTTTCTTT. Translation gives CASSPFDAWNTEAFF. This rearrangement joins TRBV6-1 to TRBJ1-1; D ambiguous. V was cut by 6 bases and J by 1 base, with 15 bases left in between. The CDR3 runs to 15 residues. In germline, CDR1 is MNHNS, CDR2 SASEGT.

This clone was detected only a few times. The chain employs TRBV6-5 and TRBJ2-1; no firm D call. This CDR3 is built from 14 residues. Germline V CDR1 and CDR2: MNHEY, SVGAGI. V gave up 2 bases and J gave up 6 bases, with 11 bases separating them. The CDR3 sequence: CASSYLNHFNEQFF. CDR3 DNA: TGTGCCAGCAGTTACCTCAATCATTTCAATGAGCAGTTCTTC.

The chain carries TRBV10-3 and TRBJ2-7; a possible D gene is TRBD2 (5 bases). Germline CDR1 and CDR2: ENHRY and SYGVKD. The CDR3 is 13 residues long. Trimming removed 6 bases from V and 5 bases from J, with 14 bases in between. The CDR3 region is CAISLLRADEQYF. Written as DNA, the CDR3 is TGTGCCATCAGCCTCCTGAGGGCCGACGAGCAGTACTTC.